This note documents a single TCR beta chain sequence. Its antigen is unidentified. Only in-frame clones appear in the TCRdb table, and some are missing; sequencing was by immunoSEQ multiplex PCR. The sample has about 350,000 clones, 70% to 90% seen once. CDR3 size: 13 residues. V was clipped by 0 bases and J by 3 bases, with 5 bases between them. Per germline, CDR1 SGHTA and CDR2 FQGNSA. Treatment given: some 19 received Ad26.COV2.S at low or high dose, single or two shots; about 5 received placebo; per-sample allocation not given. It was on day 63 after the first vaccine or placebo injection that samples were taken. A Boston adult aged 18-55 years was the donor. The source of the sample is a study of Ad26.COV2.S vaccination and SARS-CoV-2 variants. Study observations and caveats: Vaccinated individuals (as opposed to placebo recipients) had higher spike-specific TCR breadth. Reported findings describe substantial breadth in spike-specific CD8+ and CD4+ T cell responses following vaccination. Recipients of vaccine and of placebo showed similar breadth of their non-spike TCR repertoires.

The chain has TRBV7-2 and TRBJ1-1; D remains ambiguous. The sample in question was peripheral blood, obtained in a trial of Ad26.COV2.S vaccine versus placebo. This receptor was taken from a person between 18 and 65 years old who received the Ad26.COV2.S COVID-19 vaccine or a placebo. The CDR3, as DNA: TGTGCCAGCAGCTTAGCCCCCGACACTGAAGCTTTCTTT. Protein: CASSLAPDTEAFF. The whole variable domain, remainder taken from reference TRBV7-2 and TRBJ1-1, is GAGVSQSPSNKVTEKGKDVELRCDPISGHTALYWYRQSLGQGLEFLIYFQGNSAPDKSGLPSDRFSAERTGGSVSTLTIQRTQQEDSAVYLCASSLAPDTEAFFGQGTRLTVV.